The source of this T cell receptor beta chain is a study of blood T cell repertoires in COVID-19. Study in general: Researchers got acute and convalescent COVID-19 samples from the United States, Italy and Spain. PBMCs, B-cell-depleted T cells, or T cells provided the cDNA or gDNA that made up the material.

The protocol was immunoSEQ multiplex PCR, while the TCRdb copy is restricted to in-frame clones and leaves out a portion. Among approximately 200,000 clones listed, around nine tenths were seen once. The specimen sequenced was peripheral blood. This clonotype was sampled from a man between 65 and 85 years old with active or convalescent COVID-19.

The CDR3 reads CASMEGSPNEKLFF. DNA for the CDR3: TGTGCCAGCATGGAGGGGTCCCCTAATGAAAAACTGTTTTTT. This rearrangement joins TRBV28 to TRBJ1-4; a possible D gene is TRBD1 (5 bases). Germline V gene data show CDR1 as MDHEN and CDR2 as SYDVKM. V lost 7 bases and J 3 bases, leaving 12 bases between the germline ends. CDR3 size: 14 residues.